What follows are 18 T cell receptor beta chains derived from one specimen sequenced in a study of cytomegalovirus exposure and HLA in healthy donors (dated by TCRdb to the late 2010s). Library creation used the immunoSEQ multiplex PCR assay. A mixture of 60 forward primers for TCR Vbeta segments and 13 reverse primers for TCR Jbeta segments was used in the multiplex PCR. In TCRdb, the immuneACCESS table is reduced to in-frame sequences with V and J assigned. These tables do not hold every clone; where another copy was compared, an unresolved V gene accounts for under half, and the others remain unexplained. The sample table contains about 190,000 clones; only one count was recorded for 78% of them. The ten largest clones capture approximately 6% of the sample. Sequencing input: PBMCs. All receptors come from a woman in her 30s in good health and CMV-seropositive.

This clone was counted once. V is TRBV28 and J is TRBJ2-1, with a tentative D call TRBD2 (5 bases). Trimming stripped 3 bases from V and 13 bases from J, with 19 bases between. The length of the CDR3 is 14 residues. The germline gives CDR1 MDHEN, CDR2 SYDVKM. The CDR3 protein is CASSLPQTSGSQFF. Here the CDR3 DNA reads TGTGCCAGCAGTTTGCCCCAAACGTCGGGAAGTCAGTTCTTC.

The V call is TRBV6-1, the J call TRBJ1-1; D might be TRBD1 (5 bases). V lost 6 bases and J 1 base, leaving 12 bases between the germline ends. CDR1 MNHNS and CDR2 SASEGT come from the germline V gene. The CDR3 totals 14 residues. The CDR3 here is CASRGRGQNTEAFF. DNA for the CDR3: TGTGCCAGCAGGGGTCGTGGACAGAACACTGAAGCTTTCTTT.

J is TRBJ2-1 and V is TRBV5-1; 8 nucleotides align to TRBD1. This CDR3 spans 14 amino acids. Unmatched junction bases numbered 10, after V lost 5 bases and J lost 9 bases. Germline CDR1 reads SGHRS; CDR2 reads YFSETQ. The CDR3 region is CASRLAGQGFEQFF. The CDR3 region has the DNA TGCGCCAGCAGGCTGGCCGGACAGGGATTTGAGCAGTTCTTC.

This clone was counted between two and nine times. This chain joins TRBV6-5 and TRBJ2-2, with D unclear. Germline lookup yields CDR1 MNHEY and CDR2 SVGAGI. V was shortened by 0 bases and J by 8 bases, with 7 bases between the two germline ends. The CDR3 loop spans 13 amino acids. CDR3 amino acids: CASSYSAGGELFF. For the CDR3, the DNA is TGTGCCAGCAGTTACTCTGCAGGAGGGGAGCTGTTTTTT.

CDR3 loop: CASRQGGVGGDFNTGELFF. Written as DNA, the CDR3 is TGTGCCAGCAGACAAGGGGGCGTCGGGGGCGACTTCAACACCGGGGAGCTGTTTTTT. V gene TRBV7-6 combines with J gene TRBJ2-2; weak D call: TRBD1 (7 bases). CDR1 SGHVS and CDR2 FNYEAQ come from the germline V gene. This CDR3 has 19 residues. V was trimmed by 6 bases and J by 2 bases, leaving 25 bases between them.

The chain has TRBV9 and TRBJ2-2; D is undetermined. The V gene's germline CDR1 is SGDLS and CDR2 YYNGEE. The CDR3 is 13 residues long. The V end lost 1 base, the J end lost 5 bases, and 6 bases lay between the germline ends. The CDR3 coding sequence is TGTGCCAGCAGCGTAATCGGGACCGGGGAGCTGTTTTTT. This encodes CASSVIGTGELFF.

The chain joins TRBV5-5 to TRBJ1-2; TRBD1 matches at 7 bases. Germline trimming cut 0 bases from V and 5 bases from J; bases unmatched to any gene: 10. Germline V gene data show CDR1 as SGHKS and CDR2 as YYEKEE (reference sequence). This CDR3 is built from 16 residues. CDR3 residues: CASSLAALGRGYGYTF. In nucleotides, the CDR3 is TGTGCCAGCAGCTTGGCCGCCCTTGGCAGGGGGTATGGCTACACCTTC.

The chain uses TRBV25-1 and TRBJ2-1; 7 bases match TRBD1. V dropped 5 bases and J dropped 7; count of bases not matched to a gene: 11. Germline V gene data show CDR1 as MGHDK and CDR2 as SYGVNS. This CDR3 region has 15 residues. CDR3 sequence: CASSPPTGFGNEQFF. The DNA of the CDR3 is TGTGCCAGCAGTCCTCCGACAGGGTTTGGGAATGAGCAGTTCTTC. Together with reference TRBV25-1 and TRBJ2-1, the CDR3 gives the full variable domain: EADIYQTPRYLVIGTGKKITLECSQTMGHDKMYWYQQDPGMELHLIHYSYGVNSTEKGDLSSESTVSRIRTEHFPLTLESARPSHTSQYLCASSPPTGFGNEQFFGPGTRLTVL.

This sequence joins TRBV7-9 and TRBJ2-7; weak D call: TRBD1 (6 bases). The CDR3 runs to 13 residues. Germline lookup yields CDR1 SEHNR and CDR2 FQNEAQ (reference sequence). Trimming left V 5 bases short and J 7 bases short, with 15 bases between. The CDR3 nucleotides read TGTGCCAGCAGCGGGACACTCACCCGAGAGCAGTACTTC. Its translation: CASSGTLTREQYF.

This clone appeared a single time. J is TRBJ1-1 and V is TRBV5-1; possibly TRBD1 for D (6 bases). Trimming took 2 bases from V and 1 from J, leaving 12 bases between them. CDR1 and CDR2 (germline): SGHRS, YFSETQ. The CDR3 has 15 residues. CDR3 nucleotide sequence: TGCGCCAGCAGCTTTCGGACAGACCAGAACACTGAAGCTTTCTTT. The encoded protein is CASSFRTDQNTEAFF.

CDR3 residues: CASSLWTVNSPLHF. DNA of the CDR3: TGTGCCAGCAGCTTGTGGACAGTTAATTCACCCCTCCACTTT. The chain has TRBV13 and TRBJ1-6; D is possibly TRBD1 (6 bases). This CDR3 contains 14 residues. The germline V gene has CDR1 PRHDT and CDR2 FYEKMQ (reference sequence). Trimming removed 3 bases from V and 6 bases from J, with 9 bases in between.

The V and J genes are TRBV28 and TRBJ2-5; 11 bases agree with TRBD1. From germline, CDR1 is MDHEN and CDR2 SYDVKM. This CDR3 is 15 amino acids long. V dropped 5 bases and J dropped 7; count of bases not matched to a gene: 9. CDR3 nucleotides: TGTGCCAGCAGTCGGGACAGGGGGGTTACAGGGACCCAGTACTTC. This encodes CASSRDRGVTGTQYF.

V usage is TRBV9 and J usage is TRBJ1-4, with TRBD1 matching over 7 bases. This CDR3 has 18 amino acids. The V and J ends lost 2 bases and 2 bases, in that order; junction bases with no gene match: 12. From germline, CDR1 is SGDLS and CDR2 YYNGEE. This chain's CDR3 is CASSVGPTGPSTNEKLFF. The CDR3 region has the DNA TGTGCCAGCAGCGTGGGACCGACAGGGCCTTCGACTAATGAAAAACTGTTTTTT.

The CDR3 spells CASSRISGRGYEQYF. CDR3 coding DNA: TGTGCCAGCAGCCGGATTAGCGGGAGAGGCTACGAGCAGTACTTC. This chain links TRBV14 with TRBJ2-7; 9 bases match TRBD2. From germline, CDR1 is SGHDN and CDR2 FVKESK. J gave up 3 bases and V 4 bases, and 7 bases lay outside the gene matches. CDR3 size: 15 residues. Full variable domain (remainder filled in from reference TRBV14 and TRBJ2-7): EAGVTQFPSHSVIEKGQTVTLRCDPISGHDNLYWYRRVMGKEIKFLLHFVKESKQDESGMPNNRFLAERTGGTYSTLKVQPAELEDSGVYFCASSRISGRGYEQYFGPGTRLTVT.

The chain links TRBV19 to TRBJ2-7; D perhaps matches TRBD1 (6 bases). Trimming removed 6 bases from V and 5 bases from J, with 11 bases in between. Germline V lookup: CDR1 LNHDA, CDR2 SQIVND (reference sequence). CDR3 length equals 12 residues. The CDR3 DNA sequence: TGTGCCAGTAGGGCAGGGGCTGACGAGCAGTACTTC. This encodes CASRAGADEQYF.

V and J are TRBV6-5 and TRBJ1-2, with D tentatively TRBD1 (6 bases). CDR1 and CDR2 from the germline V gene are MNHEY and SVGAGI. The length of the CDR3 is 13 residues. Trimming took off 6 bases at V and 3 bases at J, with 11 bases between the two ends. CDR3 sequence reads: CASRLGQYYGYTF. The DNA of the CDR3 is TGTGCCAGCAGACTAGGACAGTACTATGGCTACACCTTC.

The chain has TRBV5-6 and TRBJ2-5, with D maybe TRBD1 (6 bases). The length of the CDR3 is 14 residues. V lost 4 bases and J lost 4, with 14 bases in between. Germline CDR1 SGHDT, CDR2 YYEEEE. Here the CDR3 reads CASSIGTLGETQYF. The CDR3 bases are TGTGCCAGCAGCATTGGGACATTGGGAGAGACCCAGTACTTC.

The CDR3 DNA reads TGTGCCAGCAGTACGACTCCCACTGAAGCTTTCTTT. Translated: CASSTTPTEAFF. The rearrangement joins TRBV7-2 to TRBJ1-1; D call uncertain. The V end lost 6 bases, the J end lost 4 bases, and 9 bases lay between the germline ends. CDR3 length equals 12 residues. CDR1 is SGHTA and CDR2 is FQGNSA in the germline V gene.